These T cell receptor beta chains were read from a single sample in a study of identical twins' blood T cells. TCRdb reanalysed the 5' RACE reads using MiXCR and keeps one entry per CDR3 protein. The table has 350,000 to 400,000 distinct CDR3 sequences, more than 25% seen once. Input material: PBMCs. The receptors derive from a woman between 18 and 55 years old in good health. The CDR3 runs from the conserved cysteine through the conserved F or W. The order of the fields is V gene, CDR3 protein.

v_gene: TRBV7-2; CDR3aa: CASSFSSGSTIYF
v_gene: TRBV9; CDR3aa: CASSLGLAGGSTDTQYF
v_gene: TRBV11-2; CDR3aa: CASSLVGTVSEQYF
v_gene: TRBV9; CDR3aa: CASSGGVYGYTF
v_gene: TRBV6-2/TRBV6-3; CDR3aa: CATLRDRGPQHF
v_gene: TRBV9; CDR3aa: CASSVAPTDHGELFF
v_gene: TRBV18; CDR3aa: CASSHSTGYEQYF
v_gene: TRBV12-3/TRBV12-4; CDR3aa: CASSSSGRNNRAEQYF
v_gene: TRBV9; CDR3aa: CASSVLGDTYEQYF
v_gene: TRBV7-2; CDR3aa: CASSSLRSEKLFF
v_gene: TRBV29-1; CDR3aa: CSVRDSVNTEAFF
v_gene: TRBV20-1; CDR3aa: CSARRGSISYNEQFF
v_gene: TRBV9; CDR3aa: CASSDLWGTDTPYF
v_gene: TRBV28; CDR3aa: CASRGRLSGEQFF
v_gene: TRBV7-8; CDR3aa: CASSWTVGSSYNSPLHF
v_gene: TRBV3-1; CDR3aa: CASSQNPGQGKSYEQYF
v_gene: TRBV20-1; CDR3aa: CSARIAVGQPQHF
v_gene: TRBV20-1; CDR3aa: CSARVPDRNTGELFF
v_gene: TRBV27; CDR3aa: CASSPRRQAKNIQYF
v_gene: TRBV7-9; CDR3aa: CASSQGRFTGELFF
v_gene: TRBV12-3/TRBV12-4; CDR3aa: CASSLEGTGGQPQHF
v_gene: TRBV6-6; CDR3aa: CASSPTAEAFF
v_gene: TRBV5-1; CDR3aa: CASSMALLGDTEAFF
v_gene: TRBV10-3; CDR3aa: CAISGTLRSYNEQFF
v_gene: TRBV6-5; CDR3aa: CASRIQGGTIYF
v_gene: TRBV7-9; CDR3aa: CASSLSGPSPNYGYTF
v_gene: TRBV29-1; CDR3aa: CSVDPTATAAFF
v_gene: TRBV6-6; CDR3aa: CASSYGDTANYGYTF
v_gene: TRBV7-2; CDR3aa: CASSLDLSRLAGYEQYF
v_gene: TRBV5-1; CDR3aa: CASSQRTPWATNEKLFF
v_gene: TRBV7-9; CDR3aa: CASSFAAELFF
v_gene: TRBV7-6; CDR3aa: CASSPRGQGTTEAFF
v_gene: TRBV20-1; CDR3aa: CSTIHGNTEAFF
v_gene: TRBV6-2/TRBV6-3; CDR3aa: CASSYSLALSEQYF
v_gene: TRBV29-1; CDR3aa: CSAEQGLNTEAFF
v_gene: TRBV19; CDR3aa: CASSDRAYTDTQYF
v_gene: TRBV4-1; CDR3aa: CASRRKVLDPTEQFF
v_gene: TRBV29-1; CDR3aa: CSVRGQSWFSYEQYF
v_gene: TRBV29-1; CDR3aa: CSVSGQTGELFF
v_gene: TRBV19; CDR3aa: CASSTPGRIYGYTF
v_gene: TRBV19; CDR3aa: CASSRGITEAFF
v_gene: TRBV4-3; CDR3aa: CASSQDQAGETGELFF
v_gene: TRBV5-1; CDR3aa: CASSSLDRNGYTF
v_gene: TRBV2; CDR3aa: CASRPQGGSGNTIYF
v_gene: TRBV7-9; CDR3aa: CASSFSGAKNIQYF